This T cell receptor beta chain was profiled in a study of vaccination and CD4 T cells after COVID-19. This clonotype turned up a few times. Its antigen is not identified. The germline gives CDR1 SGHAT, CDR2 FQNNGV. The trim removed 5 bases at V and 4 bases at J, leaving 9 bases unmatched. This CDR3 is 16 amino acids long. Treatment reported: 10-day PBMC culture with coronavirus spike peptide pools or control peptides (ViraFEST assay). With the Oncomine TCR Beta short-read assay, DNA from cultured CD4+ T cells was sequenced. TCRdb analysed the PCR reads with MiXCR anew, one entry per CDR3 protein. The sample lists roughly 9,000 distinct CDR3 sequences; about 28% were seen once.

J is TRBJ2-3 and V is TRBV11-2; the match to TRBD1 covers 10 bases. Sequences were derived from CD4+ T cells from blood, cultured in vitro, sampled after SARS-CoV-2 vaccination. The receptor was isolated from a human donor who had recovered from COVID-19. Written as DNA, the CDR3 is TGTGCCAGCAGCGCAGGGTTCGGACAGGGGGCAGATACGCAGTATTTT. Its translation is CASSAGFGQGADTQYF.